A single sample gave rise to the 6 T cell receptor beta chains below, sequenced in a study of blood T cell repertoires in COVID-19. Assay used: immunoSEQ multiplex PCR; TCRdb lists only in-frame clones, some missing. The sample lists 430,000 or so clones; 88% were seen once. Sequencing was carried out using PBMCs or T cells enriched from blood (not recorded which). These receptors were obtained from a woman between 40 and 50 years old who had recovered from COVID-19.

This rearrangement joins TRBV10-2 to TRBJ1-5, with D possibly being TRBD1 (5 bases). Per germline, CDR1 WSHSY and CDR2 SAAADI. The V end was cut by 7 bases, the J end by 3 bases, with 13 bases between. The CDR3 is 14 residues long. Here the CDR3 reads CASTQTAINQPQHF. The DNA for the CDR3 is TGCGCCAGCACACAGACAGCGATCAATCAGCCCCAGCATTTT.

This clone turned up a few times. The rearrangement joins TRBV27 to TRBJ2-7; 9 bases agree with TRBD2. This CDR3 has 16 amino acids. V lost 5 bases to trimming and J lost 3 bases; unmatched junction nucleotides: 11. Germline V CDR1 and CDR2: MNHEY, SMNVEV (reference sequence). The CDR3, as DNA: TGTGCCAGCAGTAACGGTCCCGGGACTAGCAACTACGAGCAGTACTTC. Its protein is CASSNGPGTSNYEQYF.

The chain uses TRBV7-2 and TRBJ2-2; maybe TRBD2 (6 bases). Germline lookup yields CDR1 SGHTA and CDR2 FQGNSA. V was clipped by 5 bases and J by 2 bases, with 12 bases between them. The CDR3 has 15 residues. This CDR3 reads CASSPSSGNTGELFF. As DNA, the CDR3 is TGTGCCAGCAGCCCAAGTAGCGGAAACACCGGGGAGCTGTTTTTT.

The chain is built from TRBV27 and TRBJ2-7; D may be TRBD2 (6 bases). With 6 bases removed from V and 5 bases from J, the gap between germline ends came to 17 bases. This CDR3 region has 14 residues. Germline V gives CDR1 MNHEY, CDR2 SMNVEV (reference sequence). CDR3 DNA: TGTGCCAGCAGGGGGGGACCGCTACGGGACGAGCAGTACTTC. This encodes CASRGGPLRDEQYF.

The V and J genes are TRBV7-2 and TRBJ2-2; 13 bases line up with TRBD2. Germline trimming cut 5 bases from V and 2 bases from J; bases unmatched to any gene: 5. This CDR3 region has 17 residues. The V gene's germline CDR1 is SGHTA and CDR2 FQGNSA. The CDR3 loop is CASSGPGLAGNTGELFF. The CDR3 DNA is TGTGCCAGCAGCGGGCCGGGACTAGCGGGAAACACCGGGGAGCTGTTTTTT.

The rearrangement links TRBV19 to TRBJ1-1; 9 nucleotides agree with TRBD1. This CDR3 is 13 amino acids long. J gave up 7 bases and V 6 bases, and 6 bases lay outside the gene matches. Per germline, CDR1 LNHDA and CDR2 SQIVND (reference sequence). The CDR3 here is CASSSTGGGEAFF. CDR3 nucleotide sequence: TGTGCCAGTAGCTCCACAGGGGGCGGTGAAGCTTTCTTT.